The clone carrying this T cell receptor (beta chain) has more than one count but fewer than ten. The data derive from a study of cytomegalovirus exposure and HLA in healthy donors. The PCR used 60 Vbeta and 13 Jbeta primers. The protocol was immunoSEQ multiplex PCR, while the TCRdb copy is restricted to in-frame clones and leaves out a portion. The table lists approximately 120,000 clones, about four fifths of them singletons. The CDR3 totals 15 residues. The V and J ends lost 0 bases and 10 bases respectively, with 13 bases between them. Germline CDR1 is LNHNV and CDR2 is YYDKDF (reference sequence).

The chain links TRBV15 to TRBJ1-6, with no clear D. This sequence originates from a man aged 35-49 years in good health and CMV-seronegative. The sample taken for sequencing was PBMCs. CDR3 sequence reads: CATSRDGQRESPLHF. CDR3 bases: TGTGCCACCAGCAGAGATGGGCAAAGAGAATCACCCCTCCACTTT. Full variable domain (remainder filled in from reference TRBV15 and TRBJ1-6): DAMVIQNPRYQVTQFGKPVTLSCSQTLNHNVMYWYQQKSSQAPKLLFHYYDKDFNNEADTPDNFQSRRPNTSFCFLDIRSPGLGDTAMYLCATSRDGQRESPLHFGNGTRLTVT.